The present T cell receptor (beta chain) was sequenced within a study of blood T cell repertoires in COVID-19. For the study at large: T cells, B-cell-depleted T cells, or PBMCs provided the cDNA or gDNA that served as material.

Residents of about two dozen US areas, aged about 18 to 95 years, made up the participants. Cohort placement rested on clinical history that participants reported themselves. Per the original data handling: Estimation of nucleated cell counts was performed using reference gene primer amplification. Sequenced by immunoSEQ multiplex PCR; TCRdb stores in-frame clones only, minus some. D and trimming come from the DNA, and the V and J calls and clone size come from that table. The repertoire holds fewer than 350,000 clones, roughly 85% seen once, with around 4.4% in the top ten. This CDR3 region has 13 residues. Trimming shortened V by 0 bases and J by 10 bases, and 8 bases separated the two germline ends. Per the germline V gene, CDR1 is SGHNT and CDR2 is YYREEE (reference sequence).

V is TRBV5-4 and J is TRBJ1-6; D remains ambiguous. This TCR derives from a woman aged 40-49 years with acute COVID-19. Source material: PBMCs or T cells enriched from blood (not recorded which). CDR3 nucleotide sequence: TGTGCCAGCAGCTTGGACAGTTTCTCACCCCTCCACTTT. The encoded protein is CASSLDSFSPLHF. Supplemented by reference TRBV5-4 and TRBJ1-6, the full variable domain reads ETGVTQSPTHLIKTRGQQVTLRCSSQSGHNTVSWYQQALGQGPQFIFQYYREEENGRGNFPPRFSGLQFPNYSSELNVNALELDDSALYLCASSLDSFSPLHFGNGTRLTVT.